This T cell receptor beta chain was captured by sequencing in a study of T cells in Graves' hyperthyroidism and ophthalmopathy. Study background: Before treatment of any kind, peripheral blood was taken at initial diagnosis.

In the case of this clonotype: The antigen remains unidentified.

What was amplified from RNA transcripts were TCR beta CDR3 regions. TCR CDR3 underwent first-round RT-PCR with the HTBI primer set. TCRdb re-analysed the multiplex PCR reads in MiXCR, keeping a single row per CDR3 protein. The sample lists approximately 400,000 distinct CDR3 sequences, about 16% occurring once. Broader study findings: Ophthalmopathy was identified by the model a median 6.5 months ahead of onset.

This CDR3 has 15 amino acids. The germline gives CDR1 DFQATT, CDR2 SNEGSKA (reference sequence). Trimming took 3 bases from V and 5 from J; bases not matched to a gene: 7. Sequences were obtained from blood. The clonotype originates from a woman in her twenties or thirties with Graves' hyperthyroidism. The chain couples TRBV20-1 to TRBJ2-5, with TRBD2 identical over 12 bases. CDR3 DNA: TGCAGTGCTAGGACTAGCGGGAGAGAAGGGGAGACCCAGTACTTC. This translates into CSARTSGREGETQYF.